Below are 20 T cell receptor beta chains sequenced from a single sample in a study of T-cell reconstitution after alpha-beta-depleted transplantation in children. Unique molecular identifiers were built into the TCRbeta library. A single record per CDR3 protein comes from TCRdb applying MiXCR to the PCR reads. The sample contains fewer than 150,000 distinct CDR3 sequences, about a tenth of which appear only once. Sample: PBMCs, mostly from graft donor cells, taken 180 days after TCRalphabeta/CD19-depleted stem cell transplant. Receptors originate from a girl under three years old who had a stem cell transplant for combined immunodeficiency, so the T cells may come from the graft donor.

This clonotype was detected many times. The chain recombines TRBV7-2 with TRBJ2-7, with a tentative D call TRBD1 (6 bases). CDR1 and CDR2 from the germline V gene are SGHTA and FQGNSA. The CDR3 covers 15 residues. Trimming cost V 4 bases and J 6 bases, with 19 bases left between them. The CDR3 sequence is CASSSGTSFRGEQYF. In DNA form, the CDR3 reads TGTGCCAGCAGCTCCGGGACGTCTTTCAGGGGCGAGCAGTACTTC.

This chain uses TRBV20-1 with TRBJ2-5, with D perhaps matching TRBD1 (5 bases). V lost 6 bases and J lost 2, with 13 bases in between. Germline V CDR1 and CDR2: DFQATT, SNEGSKA (reference sequence). CDR3 size: 13 residues. For the CDR3, the DNA is TGCAGTGCCAGGGCGACAGATCAAGAGACCCAGTACTTC. It translates to CSARATDQETQYF.

This clonotype has more than one count but fewer than ten. This chain joins TRBV12-3 or TRBV12-4 and TRBJ2-5; D gene uncertain. V was pared by 5 bases and J by 1 base, with 14 bases between. CDR3 length: 15 residues. CDR3: CASSPVGFSQETQYF. In DNA form, the CDR3 reads TGTGCCAGCAGTCCTGTAGGGTTCTCCCAAGAGACCCAGTACTTC.

This clonotype was recorded a few times. This rearrangement joins TRBV29-1 to TRBJ2-5, with D unresolved. Germline CDR1 is SQVTM and CDR2 is ANQGSEA. The CDR3 is 10 amino acids. Trimming pared 6 bases from V and 5 bases from J, leaving 7 bases between. CDR3 DNA: TGCAGCGTCCAGTTGGAGACCCAGTACTTC. Its translation: CSVQLETQYF.

V is TRBV20-1 and J is TRBJ2-1, with 13 positions matching TRBD2. Germline loops: CDR1 DFQATT, CDR2 SNEGSKA (reference sequence). The CDR3 sequence is 16 residues long. V was clipped by 2 bases and J by 3 bases; unmatched bases: 4. Here the CDR3 reads CSARRTSGSSYNEQFF. CDR3 DNA: TGCAGTGCTAGACGGACTAGCGGGAGTAGCTACAATGAGCAGTTCTTC.

The gene calls are TRBV28 and TRBJ1-4, with D hard to call. Trimming pared 4 bases from V and 4 bases from J, leaving 16 bases between. CDR3 length equals 16 residues. Germline V gene lookup returns CDR1 MDHEN and CDR2 SYDVKM. The CDR3 DNA follows: TGTGCCAGCAGTTGGGCTTGGGTGTCCGATAATGAAAAACTGTTTTTT. This gives the protein CASSWAWVSDNEKLFF.

This chain connects TRBV6-5 to TRBJ2-1; no definite D call. The CDR3 length is 12 residues. CDR1 MNHEY and CDR2 SVGAGI come from the germline V gene. V was trimmed by 6 bases and J by 6 bases, leaving 9 bases between them. In nucleotides, the CDR3 is TGTGCCAGCAGAATATTGGGCAATGAGCAGTTCTTC. Residues: CASRILGNEQFF.

The rearrangement joins TRBV12-3 or TRBV12-4 to TRBJ2-5; D possibly corresponds to TRBD2 (6 bases). V lost 3 bases to trimming and J lost 2 bases, with 10 bases between them. The CDR3 extends over 14 amino acids. CDR3 protein: CASSFGSRQETQYF. Here the CDR3 DNA reads TGTGCCAGCAGTTTCGGGAGCCGGCAAGAGACCCAGTACTTC.

This clonotype was seen a handful of times. The J gene is TRBJ2-1, the V gene TRBV7-8, with TRBD2 identical over 12 bases. The V and J ends lost 7 bases and 6 bases, in that order; junction bases with no gene match: 4. The V gene's germline CDR1 is SGHVS and CDR2 FQNEAQ. The CDR3 consists of 14 residues. CDR3 in amino acids: CASTPGLAGNEQFF. The DNA of the CDR3 is TGTGCCAGCACACCGGGACTAGCGGGCAATGAGCAGTTCTTC.

The chain links TRBV4-3 to TRBJ2-7, with 9 bases matching TRBD1. The CDR3 extends over 14 amino acids. The J segment lost 5 bases and the V segment lost 5 bases, leaving 7 bases of the junction unmatched. Germline V CDR1 and CDR2: LGHNA, YSLEER. The CDR3 nucleotides read TGCGCCAGCAGCGACGGGACAGGGATCGACGAGCAGTACTTC. Translated, it gives CASSDGTGIDEQYF.

This clonotype has a handful of counts. The chain recombines TRBV7-8 with TRBJ2-3; TRBD2 aligns across 9 bases. Germline V gene lookup returns CDR1 SGHVS and CDR2 FQNEAQ. This CDR3 spans 17 amino acids. After removal of 1 base from V and 6 bases from J, the junction contained 11 bases not matched to a gene. DNA of the CDR3: TGTGCCAGCAGCTTAGGACATAGCGGGAGATCGGCTGATACGCAGTATTTT. Amino acids: CASSLGHSGRSADTQYF.

The V and J genes are TRBV10-3 and TRBJ2-7, with a weak D call TRBD1 (6 bases). CDR1 is ENHRY and CDR2 is SYGVKD in the germline V gene. This CDR3 region has 13 residues. V was trimmed by 6 bases and J by 1 base, leaving 10 bases between them. CDR3 protein: CAISHGQSYEQYF. For the CDR3, the DNA is TGTGCCATCAGCCACGGACAGTCCTACGAGCAGTACTTC.

J is TRBJ2-5 and V is TRBV6-5, with D possibly matching TRBD1 (6 bases). V lost 2 bases and J 1 base, leaving 14 bases between the germline ends. Germline values: CDR1 MNHEY, CDR2 SVGAGI. The length of the CDR3 is 16 residues. CDR3 sequence: CASSYTWTELQETQYF. The CDR3 DNA reads as TGTGCCAGCAGTTACACCTGGACAGAACTCCAAGAGACCCAGTACTTC.

The V call is TRBV6-1, the J call TRBJ2-6, with TRBD1 identical over 10 bases. V gave up 6 bases and J gave up 0 bases; unmatched junction bases: 8. The CDR3 is 18 residues long. Per germline, CDR1 MNHNS and CDR2 SASEGT. The chain's CDR3 is CASRGDRGLDSGANVLTF. CDR3 sequence (DNA): TGTGCCAGCAGGGGGGACAGGGGTTTAGACTCTGGGGCCAACGTCCTGACTTTC.

This clonotype was seen a handful of times. V gene TRBV4-3 combines with J gene TRBJ2-6, with D possibly TRBD1 on 5 matching bases. This CDR3 spans 19 amino acids. V dropped 0 bases and J dropped 3 bases, with 18 bases sitting between them. Germline assignment: CDR1 LGHNA and CDR2 YSLEER. The CDR3 DNA follows: TGCGCCAGCAGCCAAGATCCAGGGAAATCTCCGTTTGGGGCCAACGTCCTGACTTTC. This gives the protein CASSQDPGKSPFGANVLTF.

The CDR3 sequence: CASGNGFLLGYTF. CDR3 in DNA: TGTGCCAGCGGAAACGGCTTCCTGCTTGGCTACACCTTC. V gene TRBV12-3 or TRBV12-4 combines with J gene TRBJ1-2; D call uncertain. The V gene lost 8 bases and the J gene lost 7 bases, with 17 bases spanning the gap. The CDR3 contains 13 residues.

The chain links TRBV18 to TRBJ2-7; the D gene is possibly TRBD1 (6 bases). The CDR3 runs to 15 residues. Between the trimmed V and J ends, which lost 3 bases and 3 bases, there was a span of 15 bases. The germline CDR1 and CDR2 sequences are KGHSH and LQKENI. CDR3 in amino acids: CASSPPRGGIYEQYF. As DNA, the CDR3 is TGTGCCAGCTCACCTCCCCGTGGGGGCATCTACGAGCAGTACTTC.

This chain joins TRBV7-2 and TRBJ2-7, with a weak D call TRBD1 (6 bases). The length of the CDR3 is 13 residues. V lost 8 bases and J lost 6, with 17 bases in between. The germline CDR1 and CDR2 sequences are SGHTA and FQGNSA. CDR3 DNA: TGTGCCAGCGCGGACAGAATTGGCGGCGAGCAGTACTTC. Its translation is CASADRIGGEQYF.

Ten or more counts support this clonotype. This rearrangement joins TRBV20-1 to TRBJ1-1; 7 bases line up with TRBD1. The CDR3 consists of 13 residues. V was pared by 6 bases and J by 4 bases, with 8 bases of the junction left unmatched. From germline, CDR1 is DFQATT and CDR2 SNEGSKA (reference sequence). CDR3 sequence (DNA): TGCAGTGCGCCTAGGACAGGTCGCACTGAAGCTTTCTTT. The encoded protein is CSAPRTGRTEAFF.

Many counts were recorded for this clonotype. The rearrangement joins TRBV11-2 to TRBJ2-5; D is possibly TRBD1 (5 bases). Trimming cost V 1 base and J 2 bases, with 8 bases left between them. The length of the CDR3 is 14 residues. Germline V gene sequence: CDR1 SGHAT, CDR2 FQNNGV. CDR3 nucleotide sequence: TGTGCCAGCAGCTTAGGTCCAGGGCAAGAGACCCAGTACTTC. Its protein product is CASSLGPGQETQYF.